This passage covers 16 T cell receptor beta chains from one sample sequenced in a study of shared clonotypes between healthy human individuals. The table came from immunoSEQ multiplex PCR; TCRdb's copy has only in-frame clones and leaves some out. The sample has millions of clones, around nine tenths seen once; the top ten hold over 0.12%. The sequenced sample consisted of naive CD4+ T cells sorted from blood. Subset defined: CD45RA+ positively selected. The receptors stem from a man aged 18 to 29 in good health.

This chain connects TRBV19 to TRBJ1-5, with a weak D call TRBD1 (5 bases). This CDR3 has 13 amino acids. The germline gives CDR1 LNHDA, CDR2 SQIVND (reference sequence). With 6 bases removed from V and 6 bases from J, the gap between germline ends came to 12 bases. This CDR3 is CASSVRTLQPQHF. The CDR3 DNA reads TGTGCCAGTAGCGTCAGGACACTTCAGCCCCAGCATTTT.

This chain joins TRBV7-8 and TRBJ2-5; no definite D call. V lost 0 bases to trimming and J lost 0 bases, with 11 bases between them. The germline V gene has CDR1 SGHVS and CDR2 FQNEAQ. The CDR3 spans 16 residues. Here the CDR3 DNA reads TGTGCCAGCAGCTTAGCGCCCGCAGCTTACCAAGAGACCCAGTACTTC. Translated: CASSLAPAAYQETQYF.

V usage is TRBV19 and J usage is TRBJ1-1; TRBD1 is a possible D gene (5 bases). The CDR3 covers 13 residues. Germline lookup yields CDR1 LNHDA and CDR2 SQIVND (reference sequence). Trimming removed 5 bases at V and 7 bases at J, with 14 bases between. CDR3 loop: CASSAPGPSEAFF. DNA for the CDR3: TGTGCCAGTAGTGCCCCGGGGCCGAGTGAAGCTTTCTTT.

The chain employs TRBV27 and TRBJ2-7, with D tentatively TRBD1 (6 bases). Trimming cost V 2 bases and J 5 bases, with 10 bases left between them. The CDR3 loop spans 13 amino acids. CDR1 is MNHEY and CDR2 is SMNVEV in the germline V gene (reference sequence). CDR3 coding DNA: TGTGCCAGCAGTTTAAAGGGGGATAACGAGCAGTACTTC. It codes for CASSLKGDNEQYF.

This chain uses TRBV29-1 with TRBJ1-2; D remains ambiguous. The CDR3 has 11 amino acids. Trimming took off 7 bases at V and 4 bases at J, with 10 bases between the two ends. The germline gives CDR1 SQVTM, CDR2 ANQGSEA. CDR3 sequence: CSDLSGYGYTF. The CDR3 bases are TGCAGCGACCTCTCCGGCTATGGCTACACCTTC.

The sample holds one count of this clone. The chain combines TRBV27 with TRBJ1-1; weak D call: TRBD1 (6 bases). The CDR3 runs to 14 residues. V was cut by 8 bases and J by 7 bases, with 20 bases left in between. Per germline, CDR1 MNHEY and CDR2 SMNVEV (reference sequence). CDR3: CASRFDRNSYEAFF. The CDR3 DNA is TGTGCCAGCCGCTTCGACAGGAACTCCTATGAAGCTTTCTTT.

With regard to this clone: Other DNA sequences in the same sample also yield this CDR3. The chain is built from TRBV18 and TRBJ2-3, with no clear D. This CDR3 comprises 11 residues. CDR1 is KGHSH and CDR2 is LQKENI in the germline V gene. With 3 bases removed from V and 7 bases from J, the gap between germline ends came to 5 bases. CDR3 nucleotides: TGTGCCAGCTCACCGGAAAATACGCAGTATTTT. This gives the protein CASSPENTQYF.

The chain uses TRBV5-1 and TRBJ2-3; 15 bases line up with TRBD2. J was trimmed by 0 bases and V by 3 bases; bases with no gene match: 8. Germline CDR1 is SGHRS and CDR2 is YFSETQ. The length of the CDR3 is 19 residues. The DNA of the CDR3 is TGCGCCAGCAGCTCGGGACTAGCGGGGGGTATCACTAGCACAGATACGCAGTATTTT. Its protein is CASSSGLAGGITSTDTQYF.

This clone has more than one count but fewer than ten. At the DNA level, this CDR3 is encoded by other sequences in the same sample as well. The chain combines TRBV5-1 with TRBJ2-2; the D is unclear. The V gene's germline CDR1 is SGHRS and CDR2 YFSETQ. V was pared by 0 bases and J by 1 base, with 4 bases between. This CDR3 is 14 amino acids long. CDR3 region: CASSLGQNTGELFF. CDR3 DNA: TGCGCCAGCAGCTTGGGGCAGAACACCGGGGAGCTGTTTTTT.

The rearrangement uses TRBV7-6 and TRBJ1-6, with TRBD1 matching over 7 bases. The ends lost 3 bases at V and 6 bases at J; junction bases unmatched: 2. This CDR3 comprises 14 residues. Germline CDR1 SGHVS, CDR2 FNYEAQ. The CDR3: CASSFGQVNSPLHF. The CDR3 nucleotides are TGTGCCAGCAGCTTCGGACAGGTTAATTCACCCCTCCACTTT.

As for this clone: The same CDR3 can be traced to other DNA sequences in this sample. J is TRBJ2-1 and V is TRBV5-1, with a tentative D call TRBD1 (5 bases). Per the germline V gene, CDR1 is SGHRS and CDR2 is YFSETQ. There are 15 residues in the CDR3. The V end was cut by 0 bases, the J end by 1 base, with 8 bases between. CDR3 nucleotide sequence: TGCGCCAGCAGCTTGGATCAGGGATCCTACAATGAGCAGTTCTTC. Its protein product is CASSLDQGSYNEQFF.

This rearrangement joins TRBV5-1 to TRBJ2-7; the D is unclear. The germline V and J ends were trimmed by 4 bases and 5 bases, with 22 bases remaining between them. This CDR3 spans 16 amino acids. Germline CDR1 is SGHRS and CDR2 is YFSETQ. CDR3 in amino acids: CASSQVGPLSSNEQYF. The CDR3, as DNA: TGCGCCAGCAGCCAAGTCGGACCCCTTTCTTCGAACGAGCAGTACTTC.

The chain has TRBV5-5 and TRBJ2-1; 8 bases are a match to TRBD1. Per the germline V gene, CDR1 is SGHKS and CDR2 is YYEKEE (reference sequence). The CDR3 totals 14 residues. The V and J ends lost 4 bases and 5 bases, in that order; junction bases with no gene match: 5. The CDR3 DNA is TGTGCCAGCAGCGCCGGACAGGGTGACAATGAGCAGTTCTTC. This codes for CASSAGQGDNEQFF.

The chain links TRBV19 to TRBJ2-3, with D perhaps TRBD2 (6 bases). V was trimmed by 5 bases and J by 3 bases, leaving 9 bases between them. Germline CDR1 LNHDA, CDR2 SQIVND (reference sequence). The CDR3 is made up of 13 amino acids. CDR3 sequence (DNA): TGTGCCAGTAGTCGGAGGGGTACAGATACGCAGTATTTT. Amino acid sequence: CASSRRGTDTQYF.

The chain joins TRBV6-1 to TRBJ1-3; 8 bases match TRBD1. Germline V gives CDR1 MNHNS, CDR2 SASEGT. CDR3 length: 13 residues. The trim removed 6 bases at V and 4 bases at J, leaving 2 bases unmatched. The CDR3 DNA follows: TGTGCCAGCAGCCGGGACAGGGGAAACACCATATATTTT. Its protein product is CASSRDRGNTIYF.

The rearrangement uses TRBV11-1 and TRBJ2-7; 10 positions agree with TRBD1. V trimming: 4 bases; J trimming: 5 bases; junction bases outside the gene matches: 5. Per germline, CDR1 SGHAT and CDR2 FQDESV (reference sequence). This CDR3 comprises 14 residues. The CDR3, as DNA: TGTGCCAGCAGCTCCCGGGACAGGGGACACGAGCAGTACTTC. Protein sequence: CASSSRDRGHEQYF.